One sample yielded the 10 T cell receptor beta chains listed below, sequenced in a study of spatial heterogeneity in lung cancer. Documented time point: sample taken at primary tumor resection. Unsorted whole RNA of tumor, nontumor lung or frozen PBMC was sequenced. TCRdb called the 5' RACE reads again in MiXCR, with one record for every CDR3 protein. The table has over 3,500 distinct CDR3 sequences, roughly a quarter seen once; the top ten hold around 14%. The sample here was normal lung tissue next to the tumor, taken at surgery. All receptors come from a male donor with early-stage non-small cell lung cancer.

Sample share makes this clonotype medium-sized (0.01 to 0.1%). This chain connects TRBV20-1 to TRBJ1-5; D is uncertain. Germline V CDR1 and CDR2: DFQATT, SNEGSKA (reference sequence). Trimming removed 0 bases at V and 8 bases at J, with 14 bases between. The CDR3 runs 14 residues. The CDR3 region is CSARELIPLEPQHF. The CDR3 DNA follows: TGCAGTGCTAGAGAACTGATCCCCCTAGAGCCCCAGCATTTT.

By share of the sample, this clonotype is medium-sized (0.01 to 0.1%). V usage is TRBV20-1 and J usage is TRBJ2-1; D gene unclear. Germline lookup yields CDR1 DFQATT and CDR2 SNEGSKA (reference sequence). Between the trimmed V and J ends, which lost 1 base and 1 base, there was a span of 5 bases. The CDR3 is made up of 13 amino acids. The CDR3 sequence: CSARGGSYNEQFF. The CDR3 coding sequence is TGCAGTGCTAGAGGAGGTTCCTACAATGAGCAGTTCTTC.

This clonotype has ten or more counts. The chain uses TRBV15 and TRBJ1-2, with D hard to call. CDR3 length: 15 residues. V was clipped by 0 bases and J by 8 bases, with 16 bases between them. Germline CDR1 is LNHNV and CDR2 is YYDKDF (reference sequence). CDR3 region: CATSRDQTELNGYTF. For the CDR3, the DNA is TGTGCCACCAGCAGAGATCAAACGGAGTTGAACGGCTACACCTTC.

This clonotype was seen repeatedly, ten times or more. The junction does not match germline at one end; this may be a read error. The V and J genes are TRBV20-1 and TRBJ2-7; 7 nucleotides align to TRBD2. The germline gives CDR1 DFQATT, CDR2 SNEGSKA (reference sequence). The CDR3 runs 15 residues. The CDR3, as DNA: TGCAGTGCGAGAGAGGTAGCGGGCCTTCCCTACGAGCAGTACTTC. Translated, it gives CSAREVAGLPYEQYF.

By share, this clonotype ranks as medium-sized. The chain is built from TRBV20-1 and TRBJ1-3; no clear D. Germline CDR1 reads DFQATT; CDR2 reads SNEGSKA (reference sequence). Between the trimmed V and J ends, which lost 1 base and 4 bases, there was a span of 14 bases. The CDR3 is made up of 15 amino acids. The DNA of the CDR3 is TGCAGTGCTAGAGCCGGTGGCAGAACAGGAAACACCATATATTTT. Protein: CSARAGGRTGNTIYF.

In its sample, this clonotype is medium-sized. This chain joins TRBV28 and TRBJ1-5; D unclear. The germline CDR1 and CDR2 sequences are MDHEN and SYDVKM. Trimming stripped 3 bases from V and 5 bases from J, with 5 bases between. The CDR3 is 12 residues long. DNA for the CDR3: TGTGCCAGCAGTTTCACTTATCAGCCCCAGCATTTT. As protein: CASSFTYQPQHF.

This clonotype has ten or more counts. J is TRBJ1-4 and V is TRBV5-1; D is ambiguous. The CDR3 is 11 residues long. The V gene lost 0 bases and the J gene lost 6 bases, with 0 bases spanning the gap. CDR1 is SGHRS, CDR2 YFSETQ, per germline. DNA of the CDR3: TGCGCCAGCAGCTTGGATGAAAAACTGTTTTTT. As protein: CASSLDEKLFF.

The CDR3 here is CAISVRTGTTGNTIYF. CDR3 coding DNA: TGTGCCATCAGTGTTAGGACAGGGACTACTGGAAACACCATATATTTT. The V gene is TRBV10-3, the J gene TRBJ1-3; 8 nucleotides agree with TRBD1. The V segment lost 4 bases and the J segment 2 bases; nucleotides outside the gene matches: 7. The germline gives CDR1 ENHRY, CDR2 SYGVKD. The CDR3 is 16 amino acids.

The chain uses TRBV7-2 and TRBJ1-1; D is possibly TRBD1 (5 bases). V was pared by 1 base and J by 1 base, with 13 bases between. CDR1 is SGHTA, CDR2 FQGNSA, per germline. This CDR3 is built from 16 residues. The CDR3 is CASSLGFAGRNTEAFF. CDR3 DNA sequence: TGTGCCAGCAGCTTAGGGTTCGCAGGGCGGAACACTGAAGCTTTCTTT.

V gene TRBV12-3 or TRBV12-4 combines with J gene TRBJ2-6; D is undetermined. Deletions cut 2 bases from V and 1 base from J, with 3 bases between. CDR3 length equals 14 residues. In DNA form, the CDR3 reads TGTGCCAGCAGTTTATGGTCTGGGGCCAACGTCCTGACTTTC. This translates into CASSLWSGANVLTF.